This note documents a single T cell receptor (beta chain) sequence. This sample was included in a study of blood T cell repertoires in COVID-19. For the study at large: Collection of acute and convalescent COVID-19 samples took place in the United States, Italy and Spain. T cells, B-cell-depleted T cells, or PBMCs provided the cDNA or gDNA that served as material.

The CDR3 consists of 14 residues. Under the authors' procedure: Scientists estimated how many nucleated cells there were by amplifying reference gene primers. Profiling relied on immunoSEQ multiplex PCR, and the TCRdb table lists in-frame clones only, not all of them. Clone size and V and J calls were adopted from that table, with D and trimming inferred from the DNA. Of almost 50,000 clones listed, roughly 90% are singletons. The receptor comes from a human donor in a cohort sampled during active COVID-19. The V and J genes are TRBV21-1 and TRBJ2-5; the D segment call TRBD2 is taken from the table without a DNA check. TRBV21-1 is labeled a pseudogene. Sequencing input: peripheral blood. CDR3 DNA sequence: TGTGCCAGCAGCAAATCGGACTCACAAGAGACCCAGTACTTC. This encodes CASSKSDSQETQYF.